One TCR beta chain is described in this entry. Its antigen is not identified. The sample belongs to a study of post-analysis software for immune sequencing data. Study-level findings and limits: F measure clustering grouped samples strongly by preparation batch. When patients were compared with controls, 4 or 5 TRBV segments were more frequent, TRBV5-6, TRBV5-1 and TRBV20-1 among them.

cDNA libraries for TCR beta contained unique molecular identifiers. From the PCR reads, TCRdb called clonotypes with MiXCR, one entry per CDR3 protein. The sample lists around 260,000 distinct CDR3 sequences; 35% to 45% were seen once. The V gene's germline CDR1 is MGHRA and CDR2 YSYEKL. The CDR3 spans 15 residues. The sequence came from a girl under 18 with multiple sclerosis. The sequenced sample consisted of blood. The V call is TRBV4-1, the J call TRBJ2-4, with 7 positions matching TRBD1. The DNA end lines up better with TRBJ2-7; the J call may be wrong. The DNA of the CDR3 is TGCGCCAGCAGAGTTGCGCAGGGGGATTCCTACGAGCAGTACTTC. It translates to CASRVAQGDSYEQYF.